This T cell receptor beta chain was sequenced in a study of early T cells in non-severe SARS-CoV-2 infection. Study details: Chains stayed unpaired after sequencing of bulk RNA from unsorted whole blood.

The study's findings and limits: Matching against VDJdb likely underestimated virus-specific expansions, favoring anti-spike CD8.

This CDR3 is 14 amino acids long. The V end lost 8 bases, the J end lost 1 base, and 14 bases lay between the germline ends. From germline, CDR1 is MNHNY and CDR2 SVGAGI (reference sequence). This clonotype was detected a few times. Its cognate antigen is unknown. Researchers attached unique molecular identifiers to individual cDNA molecules. From the 5' RACE reads, TCRdb called clonotypes with MiXCR, one entry per CDR3 protein. The data hold about 40,000 distinct CDR3 sequences, with roughly 5% observed a single time. The material was whole blood, obtained at baseline. This receptor was obtained from an adult who was a healthcare worker with PCR-confirmed SARS-CoV-2 infection or an uninfected control (not recorded which). The chain recombines TRBV6-6 with TRBJ1-1, with D uncertain. Here the CDR3 reads CASGLWRRNTEAFF. CDR3 DNA sequence: TGTGCCAGCGGGCTCTGGCGCAGGAACACTGAAGCTTTCTTT.